The clone carrying this TCR beta chain was detected a few times. No conserved phenylalanine or tryptophan ends this CDR3, so it is likely a read error. No DNA is shown, since the ends of the CDR3 on it are uncertain; the CDR3 is the one TCRdb lists. Germline CDR1 SNHLY, CDR2 FYNNEI. The CDR3 extends over 12 residues, inclusive of both ends. The sample originates from a study of cytomegalovirus exposure and HLA in healthy donors. Study details: An early data release held tens of millions of unique TCRs from HLA-typed donors.

PCR involved 60 Vbeta and 13 Jbeta primers. Assay used: immunoSEQ multiplex PCR; TCRdb lists only in-frame clones, some missing. The table shows some 120,000 clones, with less than 70% occurring only once. V usage is TRBV2 and J usage is TRBJ2-7; the D call of TRBD2 is as the table states it, not checked on the DNA. Sample: PBMCs. This receptor was identified in a woman in her thirties in good health and CMV-seronegative. The CDR3 region is CASSESGPLGRI.